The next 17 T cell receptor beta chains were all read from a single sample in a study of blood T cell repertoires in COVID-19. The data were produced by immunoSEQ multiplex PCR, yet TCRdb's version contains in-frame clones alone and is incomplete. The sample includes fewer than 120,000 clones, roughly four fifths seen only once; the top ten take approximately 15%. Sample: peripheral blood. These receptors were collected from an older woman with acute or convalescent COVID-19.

DNA of the CDR3: TGTGCCAGCAGCCTGATAGGGGGCCTATGGAGCTCCTACAATGAGCAGTTCTTC. This sequence encodes CASSLIGGLWSSYNEQFF. The chain employs TRBV11-2 and TRBJ2-1; 7 nucleotides match TRBD1. The CDR3 has 18 residues. V shed 5 bases and J 0 bases; nucleotides not matched to a gene: 13. In germline, CDR1 is SGHAT, CDR2 FQNNGV.

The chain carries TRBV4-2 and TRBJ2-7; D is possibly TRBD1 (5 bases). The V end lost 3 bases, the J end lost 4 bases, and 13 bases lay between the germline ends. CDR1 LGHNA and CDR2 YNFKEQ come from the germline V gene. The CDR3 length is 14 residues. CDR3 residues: CASSQGNQGYEQYF. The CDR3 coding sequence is TGTGCCAGCAGCCAGGGGAACCAGGGATACGAGCAGTACTTC.

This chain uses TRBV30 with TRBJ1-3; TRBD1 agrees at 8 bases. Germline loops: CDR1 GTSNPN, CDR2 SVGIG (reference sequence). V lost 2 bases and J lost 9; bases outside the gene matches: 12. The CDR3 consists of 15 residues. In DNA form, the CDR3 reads TGTGCCTGGAGTAAGGCGGACAGGGCAGTCCCCACCATATATTTT. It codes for CAWSKADRAVPTIYF.

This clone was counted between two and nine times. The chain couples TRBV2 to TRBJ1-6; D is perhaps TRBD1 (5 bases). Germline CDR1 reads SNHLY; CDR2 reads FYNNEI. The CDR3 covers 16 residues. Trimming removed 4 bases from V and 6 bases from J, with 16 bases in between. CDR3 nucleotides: TGTGCCAGCAGTGGGTCAGGCGGGGGGGTTAATTCACCCCTCCACTTT. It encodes CASSGSGGGVNSPLHF.

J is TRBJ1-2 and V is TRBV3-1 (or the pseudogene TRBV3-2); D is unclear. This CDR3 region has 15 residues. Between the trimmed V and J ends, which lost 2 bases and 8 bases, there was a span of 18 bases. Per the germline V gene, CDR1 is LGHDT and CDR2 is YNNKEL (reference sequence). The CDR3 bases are TGTGCCAGCAGCCAAAGGCCCAGCAGGTTGAAAGGCTACACCTTC. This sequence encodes CASSQRPSRLKGYTF.

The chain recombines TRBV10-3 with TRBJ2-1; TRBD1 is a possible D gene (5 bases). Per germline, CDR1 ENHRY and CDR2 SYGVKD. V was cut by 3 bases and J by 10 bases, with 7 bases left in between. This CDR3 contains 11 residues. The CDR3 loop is CAISDSGEQFF. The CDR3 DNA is TGTGCCATCAGTGATTCAGGGGAGCAGTTCTTC.

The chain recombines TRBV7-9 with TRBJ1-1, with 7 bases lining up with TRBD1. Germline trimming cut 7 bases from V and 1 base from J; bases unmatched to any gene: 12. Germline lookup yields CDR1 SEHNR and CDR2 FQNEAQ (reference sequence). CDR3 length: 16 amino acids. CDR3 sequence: CASNHPGGVGNTEAFF. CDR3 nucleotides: TGTGCCAGCAACCATCCAGGGGGTGTGGGGAACACTGAAGCTTTCTTT.

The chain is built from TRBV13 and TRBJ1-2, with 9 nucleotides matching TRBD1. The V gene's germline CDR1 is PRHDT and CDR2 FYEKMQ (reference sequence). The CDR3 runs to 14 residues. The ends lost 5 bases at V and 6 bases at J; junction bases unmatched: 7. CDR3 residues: CASSLGTGPNGYTF. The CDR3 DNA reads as TGTGCCAGCAGCCTCGGGACAGGGCCCAATGGCTACACCTTC.

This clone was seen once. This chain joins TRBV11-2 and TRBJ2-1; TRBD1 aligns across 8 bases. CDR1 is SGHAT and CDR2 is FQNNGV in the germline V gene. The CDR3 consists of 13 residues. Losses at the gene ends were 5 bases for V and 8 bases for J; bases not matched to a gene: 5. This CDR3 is CASSLGQGDEQFF. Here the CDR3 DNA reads TGTGCCAGCAGCCTCGGACAGGGTGATGAGCAGTTCTTC.

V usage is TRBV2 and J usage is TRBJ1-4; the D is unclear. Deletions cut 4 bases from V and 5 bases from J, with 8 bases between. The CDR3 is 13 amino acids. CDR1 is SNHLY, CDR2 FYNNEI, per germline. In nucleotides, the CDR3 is TGTGCCAGCAGTGGCAGTAGCAATGAAAAACTGTTTTTT. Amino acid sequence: CASSGSSNEKLFF.

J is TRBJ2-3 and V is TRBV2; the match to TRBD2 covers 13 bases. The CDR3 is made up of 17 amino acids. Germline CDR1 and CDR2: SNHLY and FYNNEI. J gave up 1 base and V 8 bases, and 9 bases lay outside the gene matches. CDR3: CASSYLGLAGGTDTQYF. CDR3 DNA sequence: TGTGCCAGCTCCTACCTCGGACTAGCGGGGGGCACAGATACGCAGTATTTT.

The CDR3 DNA sequence: TGTGCCAGCAGCGGACGAACTGGACTGGCGGCTAGTATTTTCTCCGGGGAGCTGTTTTTT. It is translated as CASSGRTGLAASIFSGELFF. The V and J genes are TRBV9 and TRBJ2-2; weak D call: TRBD2 (5 bases). Germline V gene lookup returns CDR1 SGDLS and CDR2 YYNGEE. Trimming left V 3 bases short and J 6 bases short, with 30 bases between. This CDR3 region has 20 residues.

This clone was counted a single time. The CDR3 here is CASSPLTSGGRSPLYNEQFF. Written as DNA, the CDR3 is TGTGCCAGCAGCCCCTTGACTAGCGGGGGGCGGTCGCCACTCTACAATGAGCAGTTCTTC. V is TRBV7-3 and J is TRBJ2-1; TRBD2 agrees at 13 bases. Trimming cost V 5 bases and J 3 bases; bases outside gene matches: 16. This CDR3 comprises 20 residues. Per germline, CDR1 SGHTA and CDR2 FQGTGA.

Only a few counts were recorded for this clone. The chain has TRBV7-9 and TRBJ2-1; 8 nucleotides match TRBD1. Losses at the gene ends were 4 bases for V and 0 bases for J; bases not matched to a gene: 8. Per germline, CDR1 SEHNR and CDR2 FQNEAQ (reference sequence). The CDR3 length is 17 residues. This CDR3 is CASSYLWTGSSYNEQFF. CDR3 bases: TGTGCCAGCAGCTACCTCTGGACAGGGAGCTCCTACAATGAGCAGTTCTTC. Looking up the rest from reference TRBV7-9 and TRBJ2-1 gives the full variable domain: DTGVSQNPRHKITKRGQNVTFRCDPISEHNRLYWYRQTLGQGPEFLTYFQNEAQLEKSRLLSDRFSAERPKGSFSTLEIQRTEQGDSAMYLCASSYLWTGSSYNEQFFGPGTRLTVL.

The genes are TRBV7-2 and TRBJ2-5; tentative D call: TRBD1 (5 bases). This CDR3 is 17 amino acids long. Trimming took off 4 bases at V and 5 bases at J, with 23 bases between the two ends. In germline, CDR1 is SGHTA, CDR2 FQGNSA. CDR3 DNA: TGTGCCAGCAGCTCGCAACCCAACAGGTGGATGGGGGAGACCCAGTACTTC. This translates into CASSSQPNRWMGETQYF. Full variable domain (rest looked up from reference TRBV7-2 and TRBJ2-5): GAGVSQSPSNKVTEKGKDVELRCDPISGHTALYWYRQSLGQGLEFLIYFQGNSAPDKSGLPSDRFSAERTGGSVSTLTIQRTQQEDSAVYLCASSSQPNRWMGETQYFGPGTRLLVL.

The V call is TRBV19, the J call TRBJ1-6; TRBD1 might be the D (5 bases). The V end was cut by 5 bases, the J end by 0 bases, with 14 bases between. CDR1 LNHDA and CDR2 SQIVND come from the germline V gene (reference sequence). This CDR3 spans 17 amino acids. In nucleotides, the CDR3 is TGTGCCAGTAGTGCGGGAACAGGCGGCTCCTATAATTCACCCCTCCACTTT. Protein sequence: CASSAGTGGSYNSPLHF.

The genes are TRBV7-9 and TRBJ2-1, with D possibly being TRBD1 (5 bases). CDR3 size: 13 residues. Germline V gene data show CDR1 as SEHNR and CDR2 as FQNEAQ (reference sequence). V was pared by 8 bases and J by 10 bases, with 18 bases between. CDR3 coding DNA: TGTGCCAGCGGGGCTGGCGCCTCGCGCGAGCAGTTCTTC. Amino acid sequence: CASGAGASREQFF.